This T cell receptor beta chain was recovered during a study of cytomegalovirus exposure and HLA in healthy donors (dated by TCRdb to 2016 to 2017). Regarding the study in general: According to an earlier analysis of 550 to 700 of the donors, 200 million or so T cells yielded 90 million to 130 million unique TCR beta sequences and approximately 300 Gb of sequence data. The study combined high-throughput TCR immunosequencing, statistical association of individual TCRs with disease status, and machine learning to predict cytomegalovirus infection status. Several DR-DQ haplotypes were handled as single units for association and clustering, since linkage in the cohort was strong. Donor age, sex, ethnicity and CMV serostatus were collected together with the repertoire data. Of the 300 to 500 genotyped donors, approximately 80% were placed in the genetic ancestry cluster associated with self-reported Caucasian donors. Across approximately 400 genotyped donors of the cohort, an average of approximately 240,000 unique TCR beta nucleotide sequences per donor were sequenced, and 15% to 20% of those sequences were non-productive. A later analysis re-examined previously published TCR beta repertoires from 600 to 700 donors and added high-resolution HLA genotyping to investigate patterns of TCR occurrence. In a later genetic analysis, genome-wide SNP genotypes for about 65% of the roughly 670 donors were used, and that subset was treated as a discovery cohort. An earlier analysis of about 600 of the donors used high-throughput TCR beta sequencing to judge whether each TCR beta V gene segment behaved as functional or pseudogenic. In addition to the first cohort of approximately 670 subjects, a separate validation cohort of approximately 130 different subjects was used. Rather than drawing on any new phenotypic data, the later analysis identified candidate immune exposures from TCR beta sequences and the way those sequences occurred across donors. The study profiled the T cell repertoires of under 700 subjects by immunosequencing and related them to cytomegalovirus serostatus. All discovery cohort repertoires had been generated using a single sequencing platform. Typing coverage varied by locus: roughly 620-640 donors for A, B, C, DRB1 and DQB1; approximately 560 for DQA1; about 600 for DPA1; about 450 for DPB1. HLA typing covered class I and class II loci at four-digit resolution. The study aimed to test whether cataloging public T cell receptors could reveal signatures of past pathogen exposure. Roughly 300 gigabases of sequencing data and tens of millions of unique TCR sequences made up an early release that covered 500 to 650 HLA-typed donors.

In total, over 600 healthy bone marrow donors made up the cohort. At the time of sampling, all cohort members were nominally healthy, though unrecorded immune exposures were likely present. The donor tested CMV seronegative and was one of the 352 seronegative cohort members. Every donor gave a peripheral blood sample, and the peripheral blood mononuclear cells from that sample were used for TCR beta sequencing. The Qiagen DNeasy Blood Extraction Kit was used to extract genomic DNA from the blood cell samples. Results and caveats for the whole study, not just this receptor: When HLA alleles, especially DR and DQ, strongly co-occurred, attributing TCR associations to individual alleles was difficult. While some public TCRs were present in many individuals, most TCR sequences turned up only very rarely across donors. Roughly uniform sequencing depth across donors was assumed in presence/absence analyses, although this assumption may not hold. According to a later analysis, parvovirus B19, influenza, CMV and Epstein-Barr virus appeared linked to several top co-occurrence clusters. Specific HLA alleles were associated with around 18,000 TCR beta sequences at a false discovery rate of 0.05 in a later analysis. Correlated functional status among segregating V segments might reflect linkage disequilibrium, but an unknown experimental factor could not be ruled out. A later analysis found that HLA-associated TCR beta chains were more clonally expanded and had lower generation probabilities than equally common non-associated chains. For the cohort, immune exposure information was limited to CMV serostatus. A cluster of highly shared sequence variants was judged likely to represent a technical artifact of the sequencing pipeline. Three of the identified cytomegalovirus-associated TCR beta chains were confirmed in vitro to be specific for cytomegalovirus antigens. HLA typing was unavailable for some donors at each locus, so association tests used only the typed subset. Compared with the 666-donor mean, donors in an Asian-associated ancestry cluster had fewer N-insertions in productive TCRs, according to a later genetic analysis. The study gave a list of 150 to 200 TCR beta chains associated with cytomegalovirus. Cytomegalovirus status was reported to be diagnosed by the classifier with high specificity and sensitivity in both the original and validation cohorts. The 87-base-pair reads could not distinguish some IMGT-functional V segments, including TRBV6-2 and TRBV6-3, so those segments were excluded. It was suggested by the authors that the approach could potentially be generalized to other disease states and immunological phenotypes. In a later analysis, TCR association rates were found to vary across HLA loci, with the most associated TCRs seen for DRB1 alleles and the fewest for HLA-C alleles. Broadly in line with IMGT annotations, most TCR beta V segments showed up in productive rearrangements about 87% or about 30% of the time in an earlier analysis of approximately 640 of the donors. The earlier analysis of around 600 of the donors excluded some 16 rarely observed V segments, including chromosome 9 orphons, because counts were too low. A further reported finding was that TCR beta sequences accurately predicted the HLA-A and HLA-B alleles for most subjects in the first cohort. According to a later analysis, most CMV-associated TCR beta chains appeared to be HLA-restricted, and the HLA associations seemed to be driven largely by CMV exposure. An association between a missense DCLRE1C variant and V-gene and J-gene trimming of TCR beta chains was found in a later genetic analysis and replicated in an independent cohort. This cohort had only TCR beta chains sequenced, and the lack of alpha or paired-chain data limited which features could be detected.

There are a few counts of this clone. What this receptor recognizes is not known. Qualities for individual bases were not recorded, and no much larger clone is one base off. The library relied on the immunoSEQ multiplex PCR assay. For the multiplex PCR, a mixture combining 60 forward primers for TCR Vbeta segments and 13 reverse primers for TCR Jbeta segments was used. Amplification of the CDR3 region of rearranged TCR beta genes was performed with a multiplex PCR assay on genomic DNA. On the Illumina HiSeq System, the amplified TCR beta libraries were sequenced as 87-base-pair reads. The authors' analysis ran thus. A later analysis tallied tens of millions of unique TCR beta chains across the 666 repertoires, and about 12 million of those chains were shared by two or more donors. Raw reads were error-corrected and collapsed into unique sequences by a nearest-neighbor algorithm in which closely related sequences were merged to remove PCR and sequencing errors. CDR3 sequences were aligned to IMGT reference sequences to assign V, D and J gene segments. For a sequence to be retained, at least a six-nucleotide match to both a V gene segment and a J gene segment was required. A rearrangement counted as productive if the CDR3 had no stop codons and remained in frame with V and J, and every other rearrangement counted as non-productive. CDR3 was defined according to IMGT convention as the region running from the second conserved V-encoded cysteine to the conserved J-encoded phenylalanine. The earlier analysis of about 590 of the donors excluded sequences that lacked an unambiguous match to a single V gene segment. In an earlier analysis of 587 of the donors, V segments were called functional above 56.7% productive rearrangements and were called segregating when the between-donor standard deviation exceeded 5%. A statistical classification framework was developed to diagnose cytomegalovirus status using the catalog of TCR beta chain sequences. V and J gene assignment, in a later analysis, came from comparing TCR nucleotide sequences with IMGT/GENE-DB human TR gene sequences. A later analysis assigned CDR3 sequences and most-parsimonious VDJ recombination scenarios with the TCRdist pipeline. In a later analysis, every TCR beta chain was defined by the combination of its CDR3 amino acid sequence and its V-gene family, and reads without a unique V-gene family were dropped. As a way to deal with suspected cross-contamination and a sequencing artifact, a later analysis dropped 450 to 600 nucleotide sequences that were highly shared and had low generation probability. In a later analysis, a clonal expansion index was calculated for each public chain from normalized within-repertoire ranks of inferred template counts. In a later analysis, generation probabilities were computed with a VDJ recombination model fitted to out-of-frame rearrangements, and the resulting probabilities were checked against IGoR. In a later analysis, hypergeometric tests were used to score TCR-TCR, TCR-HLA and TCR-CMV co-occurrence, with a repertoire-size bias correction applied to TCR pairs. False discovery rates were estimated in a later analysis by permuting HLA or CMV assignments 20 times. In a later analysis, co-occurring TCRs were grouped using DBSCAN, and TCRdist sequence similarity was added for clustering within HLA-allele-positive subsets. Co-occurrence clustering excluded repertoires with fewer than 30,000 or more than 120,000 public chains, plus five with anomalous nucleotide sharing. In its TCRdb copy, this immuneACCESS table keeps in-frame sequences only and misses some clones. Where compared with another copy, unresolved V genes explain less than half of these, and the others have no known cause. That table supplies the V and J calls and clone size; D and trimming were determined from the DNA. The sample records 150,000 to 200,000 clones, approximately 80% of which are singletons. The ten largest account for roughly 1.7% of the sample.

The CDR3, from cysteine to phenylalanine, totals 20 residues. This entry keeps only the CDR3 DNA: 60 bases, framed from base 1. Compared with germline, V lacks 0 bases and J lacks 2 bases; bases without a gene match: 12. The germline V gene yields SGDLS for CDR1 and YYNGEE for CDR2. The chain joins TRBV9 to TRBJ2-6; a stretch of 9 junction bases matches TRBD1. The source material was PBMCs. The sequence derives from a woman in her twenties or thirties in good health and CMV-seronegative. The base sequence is TGTGCCAGCAGCGTAGCTTCAAACAGGGGGCTTATTCCTGGGGCCAACGTCCTGACTTTC. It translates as CASSVASNRGLIPGANVLTF.